This record covers a single T cell receptor (beta chain). Its matching antigen is unknown. These data are taken from a study of a mutant IDH1 vaccine in newly diagnosed glioma. The time point denotes: week 35, safety follow-up. Each dose delivered 300 ug of mutant IDH1 20-mer peptide subcutaneously with imiquimod. Vaccination of patients was performed eight times, in weeks 1, 3, 5, 7, 11, 15, 19 and 23. This table comes from immunoSEQ multiplex PCR, and its TCRdb copy is limited to in-frame clones, with some not included. Of tens of thousands of clones in the sample, 74% were seen once. The length of the CDR3 is 13 residues. J was trimmed by 7 bases and V by 5 bases; bases with no gene match: 7. CDR1 is MDHEN, CDR2 SYDVKM, per germline.

The rearrangement uses TRBV28 and TRBJ2-7; TRBD1 agrees at 8 bases. The sample was PBMCs, taken from a glioma patient whose treatment included an IDH1 peptide vaccine. The source of this sequence is a man aged 50 to 59 with glioma. The chain's CDR3 is CASSPGGAGEQYF. In DNA form, the CDR3 reads TGTGCCAGCAGTCCAGGGGGCGCGGGGGAGCAGTACTTC.